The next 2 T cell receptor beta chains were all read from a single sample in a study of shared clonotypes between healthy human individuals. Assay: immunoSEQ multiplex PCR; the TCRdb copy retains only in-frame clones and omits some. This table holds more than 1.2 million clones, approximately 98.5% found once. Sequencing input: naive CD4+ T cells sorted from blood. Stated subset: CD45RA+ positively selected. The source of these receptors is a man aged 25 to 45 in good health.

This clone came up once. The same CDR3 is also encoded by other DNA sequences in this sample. CDR3 nucleotide sequence: TGTGCCAGCAGTTACGTGGGGGCGGGGGAGCAGTACTTC. As protein: CASSYVGAGEQYF. The V gene is TRBV6-5, the J gene TRBJ2-7, with D perhaps assigned TRBD1 or TRBD2 (6 bases each). V dropped 2 bases and J dropped 7 bases, with 12 bases sitting between them. Per germline, CDR1 MNHEY and CDR2 SVGAGI. The CDR3 has 13 residues.

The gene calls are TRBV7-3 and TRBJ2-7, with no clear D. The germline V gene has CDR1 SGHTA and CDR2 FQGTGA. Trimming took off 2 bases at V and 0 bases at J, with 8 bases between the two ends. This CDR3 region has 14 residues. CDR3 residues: CASSLDKYSYEQYF. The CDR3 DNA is TGTGCCAGCAGCTTAGACAAGTACTCCTACGAGCAGTACTTC.